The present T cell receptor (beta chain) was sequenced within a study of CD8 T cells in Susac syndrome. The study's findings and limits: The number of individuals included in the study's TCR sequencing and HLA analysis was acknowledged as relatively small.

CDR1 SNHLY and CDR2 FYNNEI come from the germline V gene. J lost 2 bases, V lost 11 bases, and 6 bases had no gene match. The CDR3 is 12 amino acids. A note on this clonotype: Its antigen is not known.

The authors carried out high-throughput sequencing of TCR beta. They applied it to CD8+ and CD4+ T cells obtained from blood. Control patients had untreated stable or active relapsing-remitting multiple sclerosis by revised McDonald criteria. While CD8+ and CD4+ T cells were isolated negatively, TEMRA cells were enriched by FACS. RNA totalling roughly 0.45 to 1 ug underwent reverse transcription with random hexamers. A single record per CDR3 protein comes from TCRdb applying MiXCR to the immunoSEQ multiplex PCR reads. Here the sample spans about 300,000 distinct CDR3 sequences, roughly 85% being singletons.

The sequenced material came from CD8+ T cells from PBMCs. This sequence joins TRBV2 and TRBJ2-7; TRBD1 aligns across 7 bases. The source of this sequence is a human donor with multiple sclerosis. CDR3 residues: CAANRGPYEQYF. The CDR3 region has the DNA TGTGCCGCTAACAGGGGCCCCTACGAGCAGTACTTC.